This TCR beta chain was sequenced for a study of shared clonotypes between healthy human individuals. Only Caucasian adults living in Nashville, Tennessee made up the donor group. CD4+ cell separation produced CD45RA+ naive and CD45RA-negative memory subsets. V lost 2 bases and J 3 bases, leaving 20 bases between the germline ends. CDR3 length equals 17 residues. Germline-derived CDR1 and CDR2 are SGHRS and YFSETQ. Repertoires were generated with immunoSEQ multiplex PCR, while TCRdb's copy carries only in-frame clones and drops some. The data hold fewer than 2.5 million clones, with under 95% observed a single time.

The receptor's source is a young man in good health. Some clones in this sample may be carry-over from other donors' samples. Sequenced sample: naive CD4+ T cells from PBMCs. Noted subset: CD45RA+ positively selected. The chain joins TRBV5-1 to TRBJ1-2; D gene uncertain. This CDR3 reads CASSLGLFKQVDYGYTF. DNA of the CDR3: TGCGCCAGCAGCTTAGGACTCTTCAAGCAGGTGGACTATGGCTACACCTTC.